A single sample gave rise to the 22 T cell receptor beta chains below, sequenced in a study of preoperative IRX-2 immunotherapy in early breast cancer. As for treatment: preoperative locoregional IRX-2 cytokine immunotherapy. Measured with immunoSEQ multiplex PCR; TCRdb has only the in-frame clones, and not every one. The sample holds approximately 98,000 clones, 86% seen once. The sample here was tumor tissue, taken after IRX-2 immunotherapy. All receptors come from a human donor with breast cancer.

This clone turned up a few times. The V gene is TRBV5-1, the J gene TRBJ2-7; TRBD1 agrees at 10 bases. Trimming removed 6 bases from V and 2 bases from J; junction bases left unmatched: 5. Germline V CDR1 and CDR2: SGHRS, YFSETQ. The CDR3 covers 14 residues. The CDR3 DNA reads TGCGCCAGCACCCCCGGGACAGGGGCCTACGAGCAGTACTTC. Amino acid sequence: CASTPGTGAYEQYF.

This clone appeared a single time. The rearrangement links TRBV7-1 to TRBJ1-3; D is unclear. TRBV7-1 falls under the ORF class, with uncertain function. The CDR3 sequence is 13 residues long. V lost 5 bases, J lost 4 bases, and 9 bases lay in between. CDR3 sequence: CASSPPIGNTIYF. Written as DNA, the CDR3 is TGTGCCAGCAGCCCTCCTATCGGAAACACCATATATTTT.

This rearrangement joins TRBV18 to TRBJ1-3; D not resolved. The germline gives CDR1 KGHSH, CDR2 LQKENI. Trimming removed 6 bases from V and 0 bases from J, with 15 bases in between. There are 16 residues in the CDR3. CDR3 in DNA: TGTGCCAGCTCTACAGACCGCGTATCCTCTGGAAACACCATATATTTT. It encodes CASSTDRVSSGNTIYF.

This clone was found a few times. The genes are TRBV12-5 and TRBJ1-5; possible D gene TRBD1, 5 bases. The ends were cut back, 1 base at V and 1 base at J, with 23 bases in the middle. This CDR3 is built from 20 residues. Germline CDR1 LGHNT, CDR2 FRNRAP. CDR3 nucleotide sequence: TGTGCTAGTGGTTTGGCACCGGGACTGGGACGTGATAGGAGCAATCAGCCCCAGCATTTT. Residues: CASGLAPGLGRDRSNQPQHF.

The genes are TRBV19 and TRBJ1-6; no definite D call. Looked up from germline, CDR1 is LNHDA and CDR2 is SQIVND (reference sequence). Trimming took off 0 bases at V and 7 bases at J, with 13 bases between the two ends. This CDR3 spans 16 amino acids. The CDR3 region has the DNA TGTGCCAGTAGTATAGATGTCGGGGTACCAAATTCACCCCTCCACTTT. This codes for CASSIDVGVPNSPLHF.

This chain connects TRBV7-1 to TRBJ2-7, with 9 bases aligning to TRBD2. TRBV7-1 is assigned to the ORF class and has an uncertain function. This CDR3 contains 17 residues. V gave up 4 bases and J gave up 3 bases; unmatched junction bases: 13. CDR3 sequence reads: CASSFSPRLAGIYEQYF. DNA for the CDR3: TGTGCCAGCAGCTTCTCTCCAAGGCTAGCGGGGATCTACGAGCAGTACTTC.

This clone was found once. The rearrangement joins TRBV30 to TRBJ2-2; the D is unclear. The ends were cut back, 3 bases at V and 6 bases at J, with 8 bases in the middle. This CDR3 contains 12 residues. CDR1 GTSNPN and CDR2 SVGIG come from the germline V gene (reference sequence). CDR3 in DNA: TGTGCCTGGAGGCCAGGCTCCGGGGAGCTGTTTTTT. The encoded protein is CAWRPGSGELFF.

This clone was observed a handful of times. The CDR3 DNA is TGTGCCAGCAGTTTACAGGACGGGGGGATCTATGGCTACACCTTC. Protein: CASSLQDGGIYGYTF. The chain links TRBV28 to TRBJ1-2, with a weak D call TRBD1 (5 bases). CDR1 and CDR2 (germline): MDHEN, SYDVKM. The CDR3 is 15 amino acids. Trimming took off 2 bases at V and 4 bases at J, with 14 bases between the two ends.

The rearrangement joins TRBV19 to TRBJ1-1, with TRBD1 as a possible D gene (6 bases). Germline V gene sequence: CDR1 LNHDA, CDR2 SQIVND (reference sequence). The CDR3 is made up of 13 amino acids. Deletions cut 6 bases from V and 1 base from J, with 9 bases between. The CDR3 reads CASRHRANTEAFF. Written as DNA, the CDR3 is TGTGCCAGTAGGCACAGGGCGAACACTGAAGCTTTCTTT. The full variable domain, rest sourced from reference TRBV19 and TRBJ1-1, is DGGITQSPKYLFRKEGQNVTLSCEQNLNHDAMYWYRQDPGQGLRLIYYSQIVNDFQKGDIAEGYSVSREKKESFPLTVTSAQKNPTAFYLCASRHRANTEAFFGQGTRLTVV.

The CDR3 nucleotides read TGTGCCACCGGTGCTAGCGGGAGAGTCGGGGAGCTGTTTTTT. Protein product: CATGASGRVGELFF. The chain has TRBV19 and TRBJ2-2, with 10 bases matching TRBD2. CDR3 length equals 14 residues. Germline-derived CDR1 and CDR2 are LNHDA and SQIVND (reference sequence). Losses at the gene ends were 10 bases for V and 7 bases for J; bases not matched to a gene: 9.

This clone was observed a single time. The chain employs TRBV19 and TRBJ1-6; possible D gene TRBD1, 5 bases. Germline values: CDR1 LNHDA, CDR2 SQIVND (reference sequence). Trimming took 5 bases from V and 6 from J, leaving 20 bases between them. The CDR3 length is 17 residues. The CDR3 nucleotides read TGTGCCAGTAGTCCGCGTACCGTGACAGTTGTTAATTCACCCCTCCACTTT. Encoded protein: CASSPRTVTVVNSPLHF.

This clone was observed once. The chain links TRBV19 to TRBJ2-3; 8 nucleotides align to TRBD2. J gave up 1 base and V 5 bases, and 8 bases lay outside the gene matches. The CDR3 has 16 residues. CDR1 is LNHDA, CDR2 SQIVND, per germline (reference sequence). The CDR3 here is CASSRGGAFRTDTQYF. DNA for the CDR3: TGTGCCAGTAGTCGGGGGGGGGCATTCCGCACAGATACGCAGTATTTT. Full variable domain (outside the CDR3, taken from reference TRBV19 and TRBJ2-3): DGGITQSPKYLFRKEGQNVTLSCEQNLNHDAMYWYRQDPGQGLRLIYYSQIVNDFQKGDIAEGYSVSREKKESFPLTVTSAQKNPTAFYLCASSRGGAFRTDTQYFGPGTRLTVL.

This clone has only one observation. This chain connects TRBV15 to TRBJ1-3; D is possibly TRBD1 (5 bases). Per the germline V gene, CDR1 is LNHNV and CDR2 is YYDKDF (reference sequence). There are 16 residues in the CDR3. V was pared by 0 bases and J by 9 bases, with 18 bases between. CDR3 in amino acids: CATSRDQGVGTRTIYF. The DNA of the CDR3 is TGTGCCACCAGCAGAGATCAGGGTGTGGGGACCCGCACCATATATTTT.

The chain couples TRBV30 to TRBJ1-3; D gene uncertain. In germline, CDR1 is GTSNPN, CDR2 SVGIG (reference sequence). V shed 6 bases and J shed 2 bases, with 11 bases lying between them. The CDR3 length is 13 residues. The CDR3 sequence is CACPGGAGNTIYF. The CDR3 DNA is TGTGCCTGCCCCGGAGGAGCTGGAAACACCATATATTTT. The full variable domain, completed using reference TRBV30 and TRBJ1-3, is SQTIHQWPATLVQPVGSPLSLECTVEGTSNPNLYWYRQAAGRGLQLLFYSVGIGQISSEVPQNLSASRPQDRQFILSSKKLLLSDSGFYLCACPGGAGNTIYFGEGSWLTVV.

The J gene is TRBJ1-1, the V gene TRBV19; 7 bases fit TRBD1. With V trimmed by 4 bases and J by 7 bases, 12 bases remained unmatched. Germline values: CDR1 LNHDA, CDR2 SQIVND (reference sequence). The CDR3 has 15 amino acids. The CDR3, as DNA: TGTGCCAGTAGTAGAGGACAGGCCCTTCATAGTGAAGCTTTCTTT. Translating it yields CASSRGQALHSEAFF.

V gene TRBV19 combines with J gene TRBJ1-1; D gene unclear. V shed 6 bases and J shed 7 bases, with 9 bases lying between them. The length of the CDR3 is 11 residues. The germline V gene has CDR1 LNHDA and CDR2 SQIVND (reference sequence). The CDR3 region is CASSEQFEAFF. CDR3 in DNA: TGTGCCAGTAGCGAACAGTTTGAAGCTTTCTTT.

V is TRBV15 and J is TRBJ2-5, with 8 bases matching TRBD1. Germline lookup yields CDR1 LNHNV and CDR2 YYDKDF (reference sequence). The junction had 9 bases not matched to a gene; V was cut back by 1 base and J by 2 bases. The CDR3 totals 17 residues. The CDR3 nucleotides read TGTGCCACCAGCAGAGGTGACAGGGGTACGCTTCAAGAGACCCAGTACTTC. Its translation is CATSRGDRGTLQETQYF.

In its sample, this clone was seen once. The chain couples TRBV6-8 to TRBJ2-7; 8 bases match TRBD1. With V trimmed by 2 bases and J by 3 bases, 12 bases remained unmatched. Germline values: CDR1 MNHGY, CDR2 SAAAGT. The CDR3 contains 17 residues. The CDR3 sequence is CASSYQLSGGRGYEQYF. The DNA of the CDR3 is TGTGCCAGCAGTTACCAACTTTCAGGGGGCCGGGGCTACGAGCAGTACTTC.

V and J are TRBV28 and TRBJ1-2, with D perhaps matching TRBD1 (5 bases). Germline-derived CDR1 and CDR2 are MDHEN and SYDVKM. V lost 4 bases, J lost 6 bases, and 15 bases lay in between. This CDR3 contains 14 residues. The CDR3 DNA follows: TGTGCCAGCAGTTATAGTCGGGGGAGTAATGGCTACACCTTC. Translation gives CASSYSRGSNGYTF.

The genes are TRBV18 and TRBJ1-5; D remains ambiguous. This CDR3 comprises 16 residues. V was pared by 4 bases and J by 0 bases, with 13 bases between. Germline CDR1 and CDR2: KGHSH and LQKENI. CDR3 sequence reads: CASSQDGWNSNQPQHF. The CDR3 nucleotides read TGTGCCAGCTCACAGGACGGATGGAATAGCAATCAGCCCCAGCATTTT. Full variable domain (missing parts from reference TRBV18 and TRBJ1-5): NAGVMQNPRHLVRRRGQEARLRCSPMKGHSHVYWYRQLPEEGLKFMVYLQKENIIDESGMPKERFSAEFPKEGPSILRIQQVVRGDSAAYFCASSQDGWNSNQPQHFGDGTRLSIL.

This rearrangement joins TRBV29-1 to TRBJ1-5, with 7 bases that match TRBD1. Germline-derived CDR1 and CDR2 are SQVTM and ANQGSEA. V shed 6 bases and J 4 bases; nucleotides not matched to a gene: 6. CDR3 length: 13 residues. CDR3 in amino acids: CSVGEGANQPQHF. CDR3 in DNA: TGCAGCGTCGGCGAGGGGGCAAATCAGCCCCAGCATTTT.

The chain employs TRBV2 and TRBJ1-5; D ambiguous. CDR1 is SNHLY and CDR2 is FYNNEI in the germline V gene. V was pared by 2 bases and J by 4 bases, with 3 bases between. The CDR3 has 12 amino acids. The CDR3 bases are TGTGCCAGCAGTGAAAGTAATCAGCCCCAGCATTTT. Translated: CASSESNQPQHF. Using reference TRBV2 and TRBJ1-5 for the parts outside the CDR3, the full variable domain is EPEVTQTPSHQVTQMGQEVILRCVPISNHLYFYWYRQILGQKVEFLVSFYNNEISEKSEIFDDQFSVERPDGSNFTLKIRSTKLEDSAMYFCASSESNQPQHFGDGTRLSIL.